This TCR beta chain was sequenced in a study of T cells in Graves' hyperthyroidism and ophthalmopathy. In the study overall: At the time of initial diagnosis and before any treatment, peripheral blood was collected.

Exclusions: uncontrolled infection, other autoimmune disease, pregnancy, lactation. In making diagnoses, clinical symptoms, serum thyroxine and TRAb, thyroid ultrasound and orbital computed tomography were all used. PBMCs came from over 8.5 ml fresh peripheral blood. V lost 1 base, J lost 0 bases, and 8 bases lay in between. Looked up from germline, CDR1 is SGHRS and CDR2 is YFSETQ. This CDR3 contains 15 residues. Regions amplified from RNA transcripts were the TCR beta CDR3 regions. The study used the HTBI primer set for a first-round RT-PCR of the TCR CDR3. Each CDR3 protein is one row after TCRdb ran MiXCR on the multiplex PCR reads. The sample comprises 600,000 or so distinct CDR3 sequences, around 15% of which are singletons, and 9.5% to 15% rests with the top ten. This clonotype was seen only a few times.

The source of this sequence is a woman aged 45 to 65 with Graves' ophthalmopathy. The chain joins TRBV5-1 to TRBJ1-3; D unclear. Input material: blood. CDR3 sequence (DNA): TGCGCCAGCAGCTTGTTTGACACCTCTGGAAACACCATATATTTT. Translating it yields CASSLFDTSGNTIYF.